The T cell receptor beta chain described here comes from a study of cytomegalovirus exposure and HLA in healthy donors. In the study overall: In terms of ancestry, the Caucasian-associated cluster contained roughly 80% of the approximately 400 genotyped donors. Study-wide results and caveats: CMV serostatus was the sole immune exposure information available. Among TCR beta chains, those listed as cytomegalovirus-associated numbered around 180.

This CDR3 spans 17 amino acids. Per the germline V gene, CDR1 is SGHNT and CDR2 is YENEEA. V lost 3 bases to trimming and J lost 0 bases, with 17 bases between them. The PCR contained 60 Vbeta and 13 Jbeta primers. Here immunoSEQ multiplex PCR was the method, and the copy in TCRdb shows in-frame clones only, minus some. The top ten clones hold less than 2% of a sample with approximately 200,000 clones, 79% of them seen once. With regard to this clone: What it recognizes is unknown.

V is TRBV11-3 and J is TRBJ1-1, with no clear D. This clonotype was obtained from a girl aged 5-17 years in good health and CMV-seropositive. The sequenced material came from PBMCs. CDR3 in amino acids: CASSFAGSRLMNTEAFF. CDR3 DNA: TGTGCCAGCAGCTTCGCGGGGTCCCGACTCATGAACACTGAAGCTTTCTTT.